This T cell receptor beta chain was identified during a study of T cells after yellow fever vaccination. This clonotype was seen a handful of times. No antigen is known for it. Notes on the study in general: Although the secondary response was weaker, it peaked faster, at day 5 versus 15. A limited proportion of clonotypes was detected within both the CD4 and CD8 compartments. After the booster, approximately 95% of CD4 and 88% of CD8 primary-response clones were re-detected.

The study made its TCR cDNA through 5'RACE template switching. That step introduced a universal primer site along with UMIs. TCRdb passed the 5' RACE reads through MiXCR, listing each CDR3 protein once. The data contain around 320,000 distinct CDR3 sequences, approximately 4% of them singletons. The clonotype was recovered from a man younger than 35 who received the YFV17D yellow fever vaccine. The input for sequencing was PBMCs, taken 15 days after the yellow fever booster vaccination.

CDR3 amino acids: CASSQNPTPDGYTF. The DNA of the CDR3 is TGCGCCAGCAGCCAAAATCCGACGCCAGATGGCTACACCTTC. The V call is TRBV4-3, the J call TRBJ1-2; D unclear. The CDR3 spans 14 residues. The V gene's germline CDR1 is LGHNA and CDR2 YSLEER. V gave up 2 bases and J gave up 6 bases, with 13 bases separating them.